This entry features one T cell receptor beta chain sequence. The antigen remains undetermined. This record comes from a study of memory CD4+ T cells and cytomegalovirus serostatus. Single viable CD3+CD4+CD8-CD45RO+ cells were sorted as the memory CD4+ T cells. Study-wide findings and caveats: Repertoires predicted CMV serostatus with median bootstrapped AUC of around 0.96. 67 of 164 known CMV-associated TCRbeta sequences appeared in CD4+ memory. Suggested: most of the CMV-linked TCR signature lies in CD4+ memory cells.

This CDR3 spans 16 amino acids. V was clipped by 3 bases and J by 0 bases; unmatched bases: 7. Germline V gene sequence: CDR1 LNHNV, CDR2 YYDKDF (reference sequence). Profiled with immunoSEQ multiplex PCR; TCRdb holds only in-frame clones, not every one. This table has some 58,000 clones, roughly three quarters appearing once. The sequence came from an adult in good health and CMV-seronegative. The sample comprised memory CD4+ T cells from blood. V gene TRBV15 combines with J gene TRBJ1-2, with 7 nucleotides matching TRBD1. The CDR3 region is CATSRGGQTANYGYTF. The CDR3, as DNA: TGTGCCACCAGCAGGGGGGGACAGACAGCTAACTATGGCTACACCTTC.